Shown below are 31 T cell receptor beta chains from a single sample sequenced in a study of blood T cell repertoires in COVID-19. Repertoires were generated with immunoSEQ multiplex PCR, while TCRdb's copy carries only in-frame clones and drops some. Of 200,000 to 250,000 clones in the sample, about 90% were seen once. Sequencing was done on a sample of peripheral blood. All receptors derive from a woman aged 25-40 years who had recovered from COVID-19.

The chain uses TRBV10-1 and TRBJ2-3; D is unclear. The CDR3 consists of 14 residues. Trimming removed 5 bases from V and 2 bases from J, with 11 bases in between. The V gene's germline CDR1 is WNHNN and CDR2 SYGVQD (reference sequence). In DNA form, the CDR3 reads TGCGCCAGCAGTCGAGAACGGGTCACAGATACGCAGTATTTT. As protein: CASSRERVTDTQYF.

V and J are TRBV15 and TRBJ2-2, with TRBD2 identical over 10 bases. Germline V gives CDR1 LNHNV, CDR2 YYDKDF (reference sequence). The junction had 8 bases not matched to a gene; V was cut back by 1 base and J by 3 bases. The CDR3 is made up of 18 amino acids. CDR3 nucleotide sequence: TGTGCCACCAGCAGAGTCCAAGCGGGGGGGCCTTACACCGGGGAGCTGTTTTTT. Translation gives CATSRVQAGGPYTGELFF.

In DNA, the CDR3 is TGTGCCAGCAGCTTTGACCAGGTGGTTACCGGGGAGCTGTTTTTT. It yields the protein CASSFDQVVTGELFF. This sequence joins TRBV11-1 and TRBJ2-2; D is ambiguous. Germline CDR1 is SGHAT and CDR2 is FQDESV (reference sequence). V was pared by 3 bases and J by 5 bases, with 13 bases between. This CDR3 region has 15 residues.

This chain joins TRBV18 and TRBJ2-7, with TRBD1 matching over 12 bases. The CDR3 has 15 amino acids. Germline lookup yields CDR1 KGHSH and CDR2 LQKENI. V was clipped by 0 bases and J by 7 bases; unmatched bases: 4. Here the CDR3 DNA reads TGTGCCAGCTCACCACCTGGGACAGGGGGCGTAGAGCAGTACTTC. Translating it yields CASSPPGTGGVEQYF.

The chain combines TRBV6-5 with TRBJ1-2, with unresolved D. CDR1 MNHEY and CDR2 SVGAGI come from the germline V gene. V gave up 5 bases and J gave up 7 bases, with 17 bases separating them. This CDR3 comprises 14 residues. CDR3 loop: CASSPSQRAGGYTF. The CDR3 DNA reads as TGTGCCAGCAGTCCCTCCCAGCGGGCTGGTGGCTACACCTTC.

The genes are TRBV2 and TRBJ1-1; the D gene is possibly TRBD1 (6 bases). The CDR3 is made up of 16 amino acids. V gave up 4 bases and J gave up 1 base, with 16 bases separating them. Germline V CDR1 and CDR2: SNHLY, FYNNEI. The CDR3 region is CASSGLPGHPNTEAFF. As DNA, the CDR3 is TGTGCCAGCAGTGGTCTCCCGGGACACCCGAACACTGAAGCTTTCTTT. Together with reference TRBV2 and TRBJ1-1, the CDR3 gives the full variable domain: EPEVTQTPSHQVTQMGQEVILRCVPISNHLYFYWYRQILGQKVEFLVSFYNNEISEKSEIFDDQFSVERPDGSNFTLKIRSTKLEDSAMYFCASSGLPGHPNTEAFFGQGTRLTVV.

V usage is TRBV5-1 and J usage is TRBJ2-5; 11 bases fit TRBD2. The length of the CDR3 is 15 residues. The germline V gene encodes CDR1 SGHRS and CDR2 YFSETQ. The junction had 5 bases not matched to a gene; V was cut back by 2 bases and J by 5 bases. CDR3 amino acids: CASSFLAGGDETQYF. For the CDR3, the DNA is TGCGCCAGCAGCTTTCTAGCGGGGGGCGACGAGACCCAGTACTTC.

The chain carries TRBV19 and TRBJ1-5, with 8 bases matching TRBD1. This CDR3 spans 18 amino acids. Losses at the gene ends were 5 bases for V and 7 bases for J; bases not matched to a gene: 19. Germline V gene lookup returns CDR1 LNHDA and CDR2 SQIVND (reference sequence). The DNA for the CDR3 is TGTGCCAGTAGTCAAACCCGAGGCACAGGGGGATTTGGCCAGCCCCAGCATTTT. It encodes CASSQTRGTGGFGQPQHF.

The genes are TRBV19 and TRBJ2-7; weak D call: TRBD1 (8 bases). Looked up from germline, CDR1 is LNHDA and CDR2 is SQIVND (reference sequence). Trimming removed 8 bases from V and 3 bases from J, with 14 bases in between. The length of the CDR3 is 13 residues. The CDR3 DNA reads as TGTGCCAGTTCACAGGGGGGGTACTACGAGCAGTACTTC. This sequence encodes CASSQGGYYEQYF.

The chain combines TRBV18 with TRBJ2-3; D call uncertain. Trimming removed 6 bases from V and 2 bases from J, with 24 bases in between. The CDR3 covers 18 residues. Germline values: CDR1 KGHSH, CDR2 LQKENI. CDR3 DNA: TGTGCCAGCTCGCGAGTGCCCGGAGTTCCCATACCCACAGATACGCAGTATTTT. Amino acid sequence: CASSRVPGVPIPTDTQYF.

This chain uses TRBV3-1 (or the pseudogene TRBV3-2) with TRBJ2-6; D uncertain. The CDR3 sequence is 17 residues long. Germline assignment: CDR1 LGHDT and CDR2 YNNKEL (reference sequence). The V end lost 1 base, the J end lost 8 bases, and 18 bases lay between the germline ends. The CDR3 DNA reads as TGTGCCAGCAGCCAAGTTATGGAACGAAGAACTACCAACGTCCTGACTTTC. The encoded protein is CASSQVMERRTTNVLTF.

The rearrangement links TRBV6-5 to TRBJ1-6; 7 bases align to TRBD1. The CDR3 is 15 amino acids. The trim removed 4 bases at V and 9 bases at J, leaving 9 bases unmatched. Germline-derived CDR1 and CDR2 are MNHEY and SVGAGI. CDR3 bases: TGTGCCAGCAGTTTTTTCACAGGGGTGGGTTCACCCCTCCACTTT. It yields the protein CASSFFTGVGSPLHF.

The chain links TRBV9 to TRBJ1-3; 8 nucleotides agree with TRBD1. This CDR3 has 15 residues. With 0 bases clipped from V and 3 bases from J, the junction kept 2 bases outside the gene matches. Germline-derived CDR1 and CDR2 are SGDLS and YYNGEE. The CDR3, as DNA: TGTGCCAGCAGCGTAGCTACAGGGGGTGGAAACACCATATATTTT. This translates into CASSVATGGGNTIYF.

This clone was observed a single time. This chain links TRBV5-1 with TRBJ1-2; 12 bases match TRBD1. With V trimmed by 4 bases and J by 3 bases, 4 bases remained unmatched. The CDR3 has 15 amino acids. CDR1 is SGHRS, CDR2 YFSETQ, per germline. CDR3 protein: CASSGTGGADYGYTF. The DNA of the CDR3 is TGCGCCAGCAGCGGGACAGGGGGCGCGGACTATGGCTACACCTTC.

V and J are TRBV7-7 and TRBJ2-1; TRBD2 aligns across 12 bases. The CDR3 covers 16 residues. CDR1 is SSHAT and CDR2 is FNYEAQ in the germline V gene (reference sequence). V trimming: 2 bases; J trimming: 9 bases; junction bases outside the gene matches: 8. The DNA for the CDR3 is TGTGCCAGCAGCTTACGACTAGCGGGGGCCTTAAGTGAGCAGTTCTTC. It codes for CASSLRLAGALSEQFF. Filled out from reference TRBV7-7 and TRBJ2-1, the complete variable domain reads GAGVSQSPRYKVTKRGQDVTLRCDPISSHATLYWYQQALGQGPEFLTYFNYEAQPDKSGLPSDRFSAERPEGSISTLTIQRTEQRDSAMYRCASSLRLAGALSEQFFGPGTRLTVL.

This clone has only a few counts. The CDR3 spells CASSEAGGPNGELFF. In DNA, the CDR3 is TGTGCCAGCAGTGAAGCGGGGGGGCCCAATGGGGAGCTGTTTTTT. The chain links TRBV6-4 to TRBJ2-2; 10 nucleotides line up with TRBD2. CDR1 is MRHNA, CDR2 SNTAGT, per germline. V was clipped by 3 bases and J by 8 bases; unmatched bases: 6. The CDR3 length is 15 residues.

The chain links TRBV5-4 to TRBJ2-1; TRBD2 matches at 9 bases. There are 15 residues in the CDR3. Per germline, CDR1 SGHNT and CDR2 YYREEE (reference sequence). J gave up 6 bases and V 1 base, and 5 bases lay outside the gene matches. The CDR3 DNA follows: TGTGCCAGCAGCTTGAGCGGGGGGCCAATCAATGAGCAGTTCTTC. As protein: CASSLSGGPINEQFF.

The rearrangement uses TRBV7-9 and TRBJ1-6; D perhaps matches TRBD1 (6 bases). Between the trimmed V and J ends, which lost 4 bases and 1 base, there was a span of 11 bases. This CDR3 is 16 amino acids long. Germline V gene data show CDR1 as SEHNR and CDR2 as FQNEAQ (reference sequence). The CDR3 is CASSSGQRSYNSPLHF. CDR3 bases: TGTGCCAGCAGCTCAGGACAGAGATCCTATAATTCACCCCTCCACTTT.

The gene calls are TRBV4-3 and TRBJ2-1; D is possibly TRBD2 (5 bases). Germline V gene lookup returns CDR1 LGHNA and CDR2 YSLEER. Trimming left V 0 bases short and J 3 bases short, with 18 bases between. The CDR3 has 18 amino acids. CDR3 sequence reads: CASSQEPVSGRFYNEQFF. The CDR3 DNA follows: TGCGCCAGCAGCCAAGAACCGGTCAGCGGCAGATTCTACAATGAGCAGTTCTTC.

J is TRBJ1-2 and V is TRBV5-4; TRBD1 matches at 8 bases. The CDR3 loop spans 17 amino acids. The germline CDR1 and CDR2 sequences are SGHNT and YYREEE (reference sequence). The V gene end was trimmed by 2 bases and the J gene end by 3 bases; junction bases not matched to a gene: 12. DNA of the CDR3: TGTGCCAGCAGCTTCACCCCTCAGGGGGCGAGGGACTATGGCTACACCTTC. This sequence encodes CASSFTPQGARDYGYTF.

DNA of the CDR3: TGTGCCATCAGGGAACAGGGGGCAGGCAATCAGCCCCAGCATTTT. Amino acids: CAIREQGAGNQPQHF. V is TRBV10-3 and J is TRBJ1-5; 9 bases match TRBD1. This CDR3 has 15 amino acids. The V gene's germline CDR1 is ENHRY and CDR2 SYGVKD. Unmatched junction bases numbered 5, after V lost 6 bases and J lost 2 bases.

CDR3 residues: CASSLGAHANTEAFF. CDR3 DNA sequence: TGTGCCAGCAGCTTGGGGGCTCATGCGAACACTGAAGCTTTCTTT. This chain uses TRBV5-6 with TRBJ1-1; D is ambiguous. Germline-derived CDR1 and CDR2 are SGHDT and YYEEEE. Trimming stripped 0 bases from V and 1 base from J, with 10 bases between. The length of the CDR3 is 15 residues.

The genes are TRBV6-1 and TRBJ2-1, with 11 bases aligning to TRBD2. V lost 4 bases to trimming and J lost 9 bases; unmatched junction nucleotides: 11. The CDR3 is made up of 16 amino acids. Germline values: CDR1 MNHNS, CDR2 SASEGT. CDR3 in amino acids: CASSGYAASGGSEQFF. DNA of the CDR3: TGTGCCAGCAGTGGTTACGCGGCTAGCGGGGGGAGTGAGCAGTTCTTC.

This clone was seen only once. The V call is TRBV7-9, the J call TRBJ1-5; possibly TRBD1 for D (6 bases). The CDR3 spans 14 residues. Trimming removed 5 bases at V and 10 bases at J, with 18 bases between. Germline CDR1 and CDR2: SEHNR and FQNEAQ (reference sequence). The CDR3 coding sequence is TGTGCCAGCAGCGTAGGTACAAAAGGGGGTCCCCAGCATTTT. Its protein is CASSVGTKGGPQHF. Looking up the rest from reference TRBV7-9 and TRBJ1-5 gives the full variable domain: DTGVSQNPRHKITKRGQNVTFRCDPISEHNRLYWYRQTLGQGPEFLTYFQNEAQLEKSRLLSDRFSAERPKGSFSTLEIQRTEQGDSAMYLCASSVGTKGGPQHFGDGTRLSIL.

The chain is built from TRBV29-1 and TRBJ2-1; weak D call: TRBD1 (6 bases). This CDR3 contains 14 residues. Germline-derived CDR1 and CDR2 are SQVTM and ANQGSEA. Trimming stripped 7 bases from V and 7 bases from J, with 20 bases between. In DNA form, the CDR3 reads TGCAGCGCAGGTCCGGGGACACATGGAAATGAGCAGTTCTTC. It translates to CSAGPGTHGNEQFF.

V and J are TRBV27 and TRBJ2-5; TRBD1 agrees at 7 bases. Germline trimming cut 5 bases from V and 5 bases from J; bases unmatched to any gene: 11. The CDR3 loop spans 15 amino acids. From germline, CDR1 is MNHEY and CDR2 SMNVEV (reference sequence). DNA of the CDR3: TGTGCCAGCAGTCCCCCGGGACAGAGACCGGAGACCCAGTACTTC. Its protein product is CASSPPGQRPETQYF.

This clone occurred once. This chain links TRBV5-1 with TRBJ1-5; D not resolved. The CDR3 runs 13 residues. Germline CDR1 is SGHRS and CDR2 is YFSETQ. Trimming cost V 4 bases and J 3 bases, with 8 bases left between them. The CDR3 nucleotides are TGCGCCAGCAGCCGAAGCTTCAATCAGCCCCAGCATTTT. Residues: CASSRSFNQPQHF.

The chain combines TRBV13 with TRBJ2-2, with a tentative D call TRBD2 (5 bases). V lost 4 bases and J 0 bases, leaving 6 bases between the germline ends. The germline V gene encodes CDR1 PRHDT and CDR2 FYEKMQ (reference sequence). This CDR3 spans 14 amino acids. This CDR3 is CASSSGTNTGELFF. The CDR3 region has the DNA TGTGCCAGCAGCTCCGGGACGAACACCGGGGAGCTGTTTTTT.

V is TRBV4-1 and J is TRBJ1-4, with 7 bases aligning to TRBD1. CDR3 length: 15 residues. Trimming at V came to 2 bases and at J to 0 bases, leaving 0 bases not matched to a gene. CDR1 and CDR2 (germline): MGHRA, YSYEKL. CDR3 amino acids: CASSQTGATNEKLFF. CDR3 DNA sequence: TGCGCCAGCAGCCAAACAGGGGCAACTAATGAAAAACTGTTTTTT.

The CDR3: CASTPTGGRHTEAFF. CDR3 DNA sequence: TGTGCCAGCACCCCGACAGGGGGTAGGCACACTGAAGCTTTCTTT. This rearrangement joins TRBV6-5 to TRBJ1-1, with TRBD1 matching over 9 bases. V lost 7 bases, J lost 3 bases, and 9 bases stayed unmatched. The CDR3 extends over 15 amino acids. Germline lookup yields CDR1 MNHEY and CDR2 SVGAGI.

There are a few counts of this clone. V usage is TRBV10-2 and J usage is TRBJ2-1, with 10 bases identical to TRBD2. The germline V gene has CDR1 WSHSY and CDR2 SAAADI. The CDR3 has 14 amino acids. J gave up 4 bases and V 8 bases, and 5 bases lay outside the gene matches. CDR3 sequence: CASSSGGTYNEQFF. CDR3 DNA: TGCGCCAGCTCTAGCGGGGGCACATACAATGAGCAGTTCTTC.